This entry features one T cell receptor (beta chain) sequence. Its target is unknown. One junction end disagrees with the germline gene, perhaps due to a read error. Total RNA amounting to approximately 460 ng was the source from which TCR beta cDNA was made with a constant-region primer. Construction of TCR beta libraries relied on three successive nested multiplex PCR rounds employing slightly modified ARM-PCR. Use of TRBV1-TRBV30 forward primers with a C-beta reverse primer characterized the first two PCR rounds, which lasted about 11 cycles each. TCRdb used MiXCR to reprocess the multiplex PCR reads, holding one entry per CDR3 protein. The table includes some 180,000 distinct CDR3 sequences, about 60% detected once. This CDR3 has 16 residues. Germline CDR1 SGHAT, CDR2 FQNNGV. This specimen comes from a study of tumor-infiltrating lymphocytes in primary liver carcinoma. Overall study results and limits: Compared with tumor region pairs, tumor-adjacent and tumor-blood pairs overlapped less. Tumor specimens were characterized by a significantly higher top-250-clone fraction than blood (p = 0.039).

Germline DNA was also extracted, and blood RNA derived from unsorted whole blood. The receptor was derived from a man aged 40-55 years with primary liver carcinoma and hepatitis B virus infection. Sequenced: peripheral blood. The chain is built from TRBV11-2 and TRBJ2-1; possibly TRBD2 for D (5 bases). The CDR3 sequence is CASGFDIGLAMDEQFF. The CDR3 coding sequence is TGTGCCAGCGGCTTCGATATCGGACTGGCCATGGATGAGCAGTTCTTC. Filled out from reference TRBV11-2 and TRBJ2-1, the complete variable domain reads EAGVAQSPRYKIIEKRQSVAFWCNPISGHATLYWYQQILGQGPKLLIQFQNNGVVDDSQLPKDRFSAERLKGVDSTLKIQPAKLEDSAVYLCASGFDIGLAMDEQFFGPGTRLTVL.